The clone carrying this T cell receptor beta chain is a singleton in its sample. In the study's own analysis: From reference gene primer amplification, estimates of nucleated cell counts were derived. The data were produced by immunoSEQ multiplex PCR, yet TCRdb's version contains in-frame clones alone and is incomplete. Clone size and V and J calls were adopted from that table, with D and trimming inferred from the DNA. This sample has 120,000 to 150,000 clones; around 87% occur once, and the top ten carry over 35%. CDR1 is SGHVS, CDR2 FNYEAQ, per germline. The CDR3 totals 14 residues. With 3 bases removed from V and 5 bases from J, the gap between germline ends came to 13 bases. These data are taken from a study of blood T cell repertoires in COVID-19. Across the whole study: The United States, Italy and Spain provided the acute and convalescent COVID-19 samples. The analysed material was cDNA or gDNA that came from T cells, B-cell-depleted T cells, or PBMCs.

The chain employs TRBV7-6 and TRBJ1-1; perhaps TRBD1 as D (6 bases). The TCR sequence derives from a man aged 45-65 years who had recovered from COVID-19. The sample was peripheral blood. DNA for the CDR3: TGTGCCAGCAGCTTGGACAGTGGGTTGACTGAAGCTTTCTTT. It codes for CASSLDSGLTEAFF.